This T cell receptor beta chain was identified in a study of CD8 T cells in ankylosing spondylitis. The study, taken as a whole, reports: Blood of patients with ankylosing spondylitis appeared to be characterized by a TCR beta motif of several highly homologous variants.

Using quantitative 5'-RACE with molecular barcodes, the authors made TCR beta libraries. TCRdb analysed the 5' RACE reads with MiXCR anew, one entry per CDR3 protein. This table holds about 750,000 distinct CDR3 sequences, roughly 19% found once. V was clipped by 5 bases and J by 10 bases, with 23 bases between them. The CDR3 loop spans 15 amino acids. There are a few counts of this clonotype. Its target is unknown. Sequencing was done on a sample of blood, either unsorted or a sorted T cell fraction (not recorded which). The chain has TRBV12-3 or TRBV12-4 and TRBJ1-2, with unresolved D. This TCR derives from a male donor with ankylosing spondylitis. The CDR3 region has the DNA TGTGCCAGCAGTCCGAGAGAACCCCTTCCTGGACTCTACACCTTC. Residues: CASSPREPLPGLYTF.